This TCR beta chain comes out of a study of blood T cell repertoires in COVID-19. Looking at the study overall: The study drew acute and convalescent COVID-19 samples from the United States, Italy and Spain. The cDNA or gDNA used as material had been derived from T cells, B-cell-depleted T cells, or PBMCs.

The authors' processing: Nucleated cell counts were estimated from reference gene primer amplification. The method was immunoSEQ multiplex PCR; TCRdb's version includes in-frame clones alone and lacks a portion of them. The DNA was the basis for D and trimming; V, J and clone size are from that table. The sample has about 180,000 clones; approximately 86% are singletons. The CDR3 sequence is 14 residues long. The ends lost 3 bases at V and 6 bases at J; junction bases unmatched: 3. Germline CDR1 is SGHNT and CDR2 is YENEEA. The TCR originated in a man aged 45 to 65 with active or convalescent COVID-19. Specimen: peripheral blood. The J gene is TRBJ2-1, the V gene TRBV11-3; TRBD1 matches 9 bases. The DNA of the CDR3 is TGTGCCAGCAGCTTGGACAGGGGCGCCAATGAGCAGTTCTTC. This encodes CASSLDRGANEQFF. The entire variable domain, with the rest obtained from reference TRBV11-3 and TRBJ2-1, is as follows: EAGVVQSPRYKIIEKKQPVAFWCNPISGHNTLYWYLQNLGQGPELLIRYENEEAVDDSQLPKDRFSAERLKGVDSTLKIQPAELGDSAVYLCASSLDRGANEQFFGPGTRLTVL.